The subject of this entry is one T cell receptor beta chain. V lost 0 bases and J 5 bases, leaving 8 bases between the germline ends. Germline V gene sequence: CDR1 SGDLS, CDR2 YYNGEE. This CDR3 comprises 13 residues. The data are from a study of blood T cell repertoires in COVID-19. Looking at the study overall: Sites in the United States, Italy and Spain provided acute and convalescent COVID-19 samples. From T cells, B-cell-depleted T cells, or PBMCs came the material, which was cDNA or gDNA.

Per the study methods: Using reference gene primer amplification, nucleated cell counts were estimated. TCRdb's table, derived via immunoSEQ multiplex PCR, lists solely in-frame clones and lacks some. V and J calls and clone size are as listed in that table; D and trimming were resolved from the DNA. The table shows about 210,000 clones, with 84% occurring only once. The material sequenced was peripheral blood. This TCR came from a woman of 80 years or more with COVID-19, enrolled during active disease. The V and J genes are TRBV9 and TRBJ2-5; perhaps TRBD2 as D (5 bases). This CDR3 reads CASSVVSGETQYF. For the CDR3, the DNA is TGTGCCAGCAGCGTAGTATCGGGGGAGACCCAGTACTTC.